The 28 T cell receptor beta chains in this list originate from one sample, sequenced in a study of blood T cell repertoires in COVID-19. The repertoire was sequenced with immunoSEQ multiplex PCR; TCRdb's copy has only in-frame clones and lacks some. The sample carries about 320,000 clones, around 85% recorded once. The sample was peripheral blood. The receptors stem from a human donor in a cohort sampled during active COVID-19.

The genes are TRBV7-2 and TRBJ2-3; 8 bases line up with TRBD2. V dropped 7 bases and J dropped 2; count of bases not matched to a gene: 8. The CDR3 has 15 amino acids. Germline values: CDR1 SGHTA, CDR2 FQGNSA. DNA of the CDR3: TGTGCCAGCACCCAATCGGGGGGGACCACAGATACGCAGTATTTT. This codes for CASTQSGGTTDTQYF.

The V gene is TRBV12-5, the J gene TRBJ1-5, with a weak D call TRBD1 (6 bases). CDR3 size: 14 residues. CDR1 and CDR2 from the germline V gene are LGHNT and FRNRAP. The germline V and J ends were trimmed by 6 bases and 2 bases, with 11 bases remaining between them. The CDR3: CASGRGGGNQPQHF. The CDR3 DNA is TGTGCTAGTGGACGCGGGGGCGGCAATCAGCCCCAGCATTTT.

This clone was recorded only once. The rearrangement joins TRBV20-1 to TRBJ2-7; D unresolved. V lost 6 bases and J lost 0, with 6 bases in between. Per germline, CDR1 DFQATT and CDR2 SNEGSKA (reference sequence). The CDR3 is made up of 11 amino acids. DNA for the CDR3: TGCAGTGCATTCATCTCCTACGAGCAGTACTTC. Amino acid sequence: CSAFISYEQYF.

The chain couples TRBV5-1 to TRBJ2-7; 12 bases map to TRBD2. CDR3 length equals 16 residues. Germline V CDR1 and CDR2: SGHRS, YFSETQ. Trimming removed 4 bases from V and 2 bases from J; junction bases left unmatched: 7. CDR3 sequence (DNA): TGCGCCAGCAGCGCACGACTAGCGGGGGAGCCCTACGAGCAGTACTTC. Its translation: CASSARLAGEPYEQYF.

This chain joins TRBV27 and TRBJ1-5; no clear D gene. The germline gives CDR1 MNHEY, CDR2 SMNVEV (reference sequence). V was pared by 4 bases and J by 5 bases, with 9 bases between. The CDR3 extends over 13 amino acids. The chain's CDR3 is CASSSYGDQPQHF. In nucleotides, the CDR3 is TGTGCCAGCAGTTCATACGGTGATCAGCCCCAGCATTTT.

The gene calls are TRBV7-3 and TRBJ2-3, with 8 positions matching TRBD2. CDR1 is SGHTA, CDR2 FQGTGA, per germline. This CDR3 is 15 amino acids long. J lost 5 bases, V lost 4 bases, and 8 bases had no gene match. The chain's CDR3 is CASSSAGGEKDTQYF. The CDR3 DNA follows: TGTGCCAGCAGCTCGGCGGGGGGAGAAAAAGATACGCAGTATTTT.

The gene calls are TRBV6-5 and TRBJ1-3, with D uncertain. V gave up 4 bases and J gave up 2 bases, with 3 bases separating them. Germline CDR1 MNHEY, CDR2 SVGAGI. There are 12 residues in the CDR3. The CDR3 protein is CASSSTGNTIYF. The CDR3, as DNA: TGTGCCAGCAGTTCTACTGGAAACACCATATATTTT.

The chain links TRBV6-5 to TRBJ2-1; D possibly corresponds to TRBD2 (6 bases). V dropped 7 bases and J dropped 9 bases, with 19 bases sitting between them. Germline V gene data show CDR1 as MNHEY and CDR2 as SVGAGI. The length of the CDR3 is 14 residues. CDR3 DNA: TGTGCCAGCAACCACGTTAGCGGTTTGGGTGAGCAGTTCTTC. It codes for CASNHVSGLGEQFF.

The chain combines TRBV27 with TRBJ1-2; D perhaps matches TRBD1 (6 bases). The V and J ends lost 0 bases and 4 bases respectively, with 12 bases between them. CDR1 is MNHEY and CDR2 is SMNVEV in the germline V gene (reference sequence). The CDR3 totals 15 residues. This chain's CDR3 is CASSLSATGPYGYTF. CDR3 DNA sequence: TGTGCCAGCAGTTTATCCGCCACAGGGCCCTATGGCTACACCTTC.

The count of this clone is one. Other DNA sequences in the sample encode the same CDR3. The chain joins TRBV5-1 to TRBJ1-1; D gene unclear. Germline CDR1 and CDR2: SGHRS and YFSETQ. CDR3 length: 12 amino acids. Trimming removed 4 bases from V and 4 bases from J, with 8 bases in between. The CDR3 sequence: CASSPGGTEAFF. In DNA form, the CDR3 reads TGCGCCAGCAGCCCGGGAGGCACTGAAGCTTTCTTT.

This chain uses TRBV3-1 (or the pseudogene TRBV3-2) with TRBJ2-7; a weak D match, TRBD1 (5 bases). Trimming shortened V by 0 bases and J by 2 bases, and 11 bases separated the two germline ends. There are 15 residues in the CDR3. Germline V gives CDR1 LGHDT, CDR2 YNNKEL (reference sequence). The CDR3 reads CASSQDGWGPYEQYF. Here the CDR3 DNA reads TGTGCCAGCAGCCAAGATGGATGGGGCCCCTACGAGCAGTACTTC.

CDR3 coding DNA: TGTGCCAGCAGTGAGGGGGACAGGGGGGTAACTAATGAAAAACTGTTTTTT. Amino acids: CASSEGDRGVTNEKLFF. V is TRBV25-1 and J is TRBJ1-4; the match to TRBD1 covers 11 bases. The CDR3 loop spans 17 amino acids. Germline V gene sequence: CDR1 MGHDK, CDR2 SYGVNS. J was trimmed by 1 base and V by 3 bases; bases with no gene match: 4.

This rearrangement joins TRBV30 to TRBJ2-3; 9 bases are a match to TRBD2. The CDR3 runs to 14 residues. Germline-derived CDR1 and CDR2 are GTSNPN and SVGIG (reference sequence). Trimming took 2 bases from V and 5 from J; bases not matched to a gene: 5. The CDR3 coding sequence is TGTGCCTGGAGTTCTAGCGGGGTGAGAGATACGCAGTATTTT. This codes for CAWSSSGVRDTQYF. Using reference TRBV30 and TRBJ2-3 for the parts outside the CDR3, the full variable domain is SQTIHQWPATLVQPVGSPLSLECTVEGTSNPNLYWYRQAAGRGLQLLFYSVGIGQISSEVPQNLSASRPQDRQFILSSKKLLLSDSGFYLCAWSSSGVRDTQYFGPGTRLTVL.

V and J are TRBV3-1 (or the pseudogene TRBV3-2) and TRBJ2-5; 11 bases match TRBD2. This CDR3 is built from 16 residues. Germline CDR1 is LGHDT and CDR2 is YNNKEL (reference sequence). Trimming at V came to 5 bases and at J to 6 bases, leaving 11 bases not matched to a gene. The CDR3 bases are TGTGCCAGCAGCTTCAATAGCGGGGGGGCCGGAAAGACCCAGTACTTC. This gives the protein CASSFNSGGAGKTQYF.

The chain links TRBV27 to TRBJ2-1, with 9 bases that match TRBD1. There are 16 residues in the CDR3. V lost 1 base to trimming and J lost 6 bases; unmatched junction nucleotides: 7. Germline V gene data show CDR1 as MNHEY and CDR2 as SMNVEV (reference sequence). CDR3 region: CASSLLGTGPSNEQFF. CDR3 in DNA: TGTGCCAGCAGTTTATTGGGGACAGGGCCCTCCAATGAGCAGTTCTTC.

The CDR3, as DNA: TGTGCCAGCTCGCAGGTCCCACCGGGACAGGGGGCTACAGATACGCAGTATTTT. Its translation is CASSQVPPGQGATDTQYF. V gene TRBV18 combines with J gene TRBJ2-3; 12 bases fit TRBD1. The CDR3 has 18 amino acids. Germline V gives CDR1 KGHSH, CDR2 LQKENI. The ends lost 6 bases at V and 3 bases at J; junction bases unmatched: 13.

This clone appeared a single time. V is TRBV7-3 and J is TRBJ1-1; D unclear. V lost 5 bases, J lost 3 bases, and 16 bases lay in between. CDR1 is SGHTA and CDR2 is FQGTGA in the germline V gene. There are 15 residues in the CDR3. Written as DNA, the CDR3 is TGTGCCAGCAGCCATACGGGAGGACTGGACACTGAAGCTTTCTTT. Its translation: CASSHTGGLDTEAFF.

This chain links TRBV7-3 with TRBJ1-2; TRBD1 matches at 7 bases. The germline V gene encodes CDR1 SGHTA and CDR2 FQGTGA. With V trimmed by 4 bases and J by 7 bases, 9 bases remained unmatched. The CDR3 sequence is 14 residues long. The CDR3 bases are TGTGCCAGCAGCTCTAGGGACAGCGGGGGTGGCTACACCTTC. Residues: CASSSRDSGGGYTF.

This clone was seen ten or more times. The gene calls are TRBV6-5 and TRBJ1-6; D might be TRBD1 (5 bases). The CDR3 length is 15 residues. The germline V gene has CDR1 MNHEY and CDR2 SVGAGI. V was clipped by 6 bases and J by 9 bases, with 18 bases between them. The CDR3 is CASRPFQRGFSPLHF. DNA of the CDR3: TGTGCCAGCAGGCCTTTTCAAAGGGGATTTTCACCCCTCCACTTT.

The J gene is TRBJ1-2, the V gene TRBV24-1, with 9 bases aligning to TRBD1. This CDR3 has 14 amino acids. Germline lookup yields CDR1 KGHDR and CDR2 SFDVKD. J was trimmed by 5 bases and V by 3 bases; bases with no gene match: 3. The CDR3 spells CATSDGTGLYGYTF. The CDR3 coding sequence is TGTGCCACCAGTGATGGGACAGGGTTGTATGGCTACACCTTC.

CDR3 coding DNA: TGCGCCAGCAGCGTGGAGGGGGCAGGGACTGAAGCTTTCTTT. Translated, it gives CASSVEGAGTEAFF. This rearrangement joins TRBV5-1 to TRBJ1-1, with 7 bases lining up with TRBD1. Germline lookup yields CDR1 SGHRS and CDR2 YFSETQ. The CDR3 runs 14 residues. V gave up 4 bases and J gave up 5 bases; unmatched junction bases: 8.

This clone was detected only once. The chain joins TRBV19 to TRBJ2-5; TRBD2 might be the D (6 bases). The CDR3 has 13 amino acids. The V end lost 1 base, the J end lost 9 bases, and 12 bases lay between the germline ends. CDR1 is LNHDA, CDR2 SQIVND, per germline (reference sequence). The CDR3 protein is CASSIAVSGAQYF. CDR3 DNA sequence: TGTGCCAGTAGTATAGCAGTGTCGGGGGCCCAGTACTTC.

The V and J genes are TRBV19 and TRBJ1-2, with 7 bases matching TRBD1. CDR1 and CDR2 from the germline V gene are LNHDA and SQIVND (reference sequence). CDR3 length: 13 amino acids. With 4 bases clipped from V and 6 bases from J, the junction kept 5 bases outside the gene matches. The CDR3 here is CASSTQGYDGYTF. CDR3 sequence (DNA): TGTGCCAGTAGTACACAGGGGTATGATGGCTACACCTTC.

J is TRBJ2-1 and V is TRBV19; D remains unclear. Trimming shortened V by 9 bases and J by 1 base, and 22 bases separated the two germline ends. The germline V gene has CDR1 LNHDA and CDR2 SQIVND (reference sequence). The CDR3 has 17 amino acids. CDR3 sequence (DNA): TGTGCCAGCCGGAGAATGGTTCGAGAAAAGTCCTACAATGAGCAGTTCTTC. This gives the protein CASRRMVREKSYNEQFF.

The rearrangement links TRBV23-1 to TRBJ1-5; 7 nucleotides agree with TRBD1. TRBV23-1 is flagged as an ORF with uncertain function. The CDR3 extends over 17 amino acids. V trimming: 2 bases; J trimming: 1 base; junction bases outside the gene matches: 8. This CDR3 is CASSQNCGQESNQPQHF. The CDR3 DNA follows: TGCGCCAGCAGTCAAAATTGTGGACAGGAAAGCAATCAGCCCCAGCATTTT.

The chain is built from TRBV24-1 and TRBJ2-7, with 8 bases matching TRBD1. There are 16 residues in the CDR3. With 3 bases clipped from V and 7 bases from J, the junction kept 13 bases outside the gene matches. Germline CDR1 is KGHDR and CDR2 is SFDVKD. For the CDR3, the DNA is TGTGCCACCAGTGATGCGCAGACAGGGGCGCTCGGGGAGCAGTACTTC. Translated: CATSDAQTGALGEQYF.

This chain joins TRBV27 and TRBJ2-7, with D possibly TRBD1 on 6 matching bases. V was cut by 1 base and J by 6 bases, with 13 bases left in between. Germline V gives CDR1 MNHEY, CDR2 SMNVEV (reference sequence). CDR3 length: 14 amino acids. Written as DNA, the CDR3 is TGTGCCAGCAGTTTATTACAGGGTGTAGGCGAGCAGTACTTC. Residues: CASSLLQGVGEQYF.

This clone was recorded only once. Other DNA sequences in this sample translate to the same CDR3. The CDR3 region is CASSLAGTGNTIYF. CDR3 bases: TGCGCCAGCAGCTTGGCAGGGACAGGAAACACCATATATTTT. J is TRBJ1-3 and V is TRBV5-1; tentative D call: TRBD1 (6 bases). This CDR3 is built from 14 residues. Trimming took off 0 bases at V and 4 bases at J, with 8 bases between the two ends. Germline V CDR1 and CDR2: SGHRS, YFSETQ.